This is a list of T cell receptor beta chains from one sample in a study of CD8 T cells in Susac syndrome. Each CDR3 protein is one row after TCRdb ran MiXCR on the immunoSEQ multiplex PCR reads. The table has fewer than 350,000 distinct CDR3 sequences, approximately 85% seen once. Specimen: CD8+ T cells from PBMCs. These receptors were obtained from a human donor with multiple sclerosis. The CDR3 runs from the conserved cysteine through the conserved F or W. D genes are given only for firm matches. Expanded clones get a size class; other rows say once, few or many, or leave the size out.

TRBD1 16 NA TRBJ2-1 TRBV10-3 TGTGCCATCAGTGAGTCTAGGACAGGGGTTTCCCATGAGCAGTTCTTC CAISESRTGVSHEQFF
NA 17 few TRBJ1-3 TRBV7-2 TGTGCCAGCAGCTTTCATATAGGGGAACTCTCTGGAAACACCATATATTTT CASSFHIGELSGNTIYF
NA 14 NA TRBJ2-7 TRBV27 TGTGCCAGCAGTCCCAACCGGGAGTTCTACGAGCAGTACTTC CASSPNREFYEQYF
NA 16 NA TRBJ1-3 TRBV27 TGTGCCAGCAGCCTATCGGGGCCCTACTCTGGAAACACCATATATTTT CASSLSGPYSGNTIYF
NA 21 NA TRBJ1-5 TRBV20-1 TGCAGTGCTAGACCATTCGCGTTAGGGGCAGGTTGGGAGATTAGCAATCAGCCCCAGCATTTT CSARPFALGAGWEISNQPQHF
NA 18 NA TRBJ2-1 TRBV19 TGTGCCAGTGCCCTATATGGAACGGAGAATATCAAATACAATGAGCAGTTCTTC CASALYGTENIKYNEQFF
NA 15 once TRBJ2-3 TRBV24-1 TGTGCCACCAGTGAGACCGGGACTTCCCAGGATACGCAGTATTTT CATSETGTSQDTQYF
NA 15 NA TRBJ2-1 TRBV20-1 TGCAGTGCTAGACCCAGGGGACGGAATTACAATGAGCAGTTCTTC CSARPRGRNYNEQFF
NA 16 NA TRBJ1-1 TRBV7-2 TGTGCCAGCAGCCCCCGTCTGGGAGGCGGTTGGGGAGAAGCTTTCTTT CASSPRLGGGWGEAFF
NA 13 NA TRBJ2-2 TRBV6-2/TRBV6-3 TGTGCCAGCAGGCGACCCGGGACTCCAGAGCTGTTTTTT CASRRPGTPELFF
NA 16 NA TRBJ2-4 TRBV10-2 TGCGCCAGCAGTGAGTGTCCGCAAGGAGCCAAAAACATTCAGTACTTC CASSECPQGAKNIQYF
NA 14 NA TRBJ2-5 TRBV7-2 TGTGCCAGCAGCAAAGACGTAATCGAAGAGACCCAGTACTTC CASSKDVIEETQYF
NA 14 once TRBJ2-2 TRBV27 TGTGCCAGCAGTCCCTCCCCTCGGCCCGGGGAGCTGTTTTTT CASSPSPRPGELFF
NA 15 NA TRBJ1-5 TRBV4-3 TGCGCCAGCAGCCAAGATAGTTCCGGGAATCAGCCCCAGCATTTT CASSQDSSGNQPQHF
NA 14 NA TRBJ2-3 TRBV7-9 TGTGCCAGCAGCCCGCGGGACAGCACAGATACGCAGTATTTT CASSPRDSTDTQYF
NA 15 NA TRBJ1-5 TRBV28 TGTGCCAGCAGTCCCCCGGGGGGTGCAGTACGGCCCCAGCATTTT CASSPPGGAVRPQHF
NA 14 NA TRBJ2-7 TRBV28 TGTGCCAGCAAAGCCCCCTACGGACTCTACGAGCAGTACTTC CASKAPYGLYEQYF
NA 13 NA TRBJ1-1 TRBV12-3/TRBV12-4 TGTGCCAGCTCCATGCTCGGGAACACTGAAGCTTTCTTT CASSMLGNTEAFF
NA 13 NA TRBJ1-1 TRBV9 TGTGCCAGCAGCGTAGGGGGGATGACTGAAGCTTTCTTT CASSVGGMTEAFF
NA 15 NA TRBJ1-4 TRBV28 TGTGCCAGCAGCCGCAGAGATTGGTACAATGAAAAACTGTTTTTT CASSRRDWYNEKLFF
TRBD2 14 NA TRBJ2-1 TRBV28 TGTGCCAGCAGCGTAGCGGGAGAGAACAATGAGCAGTTCTTC CASSVAGENNEQFF
NA 15 NA TRBJ1-1 TRBV6-2/TRBV6-3 TGTGCCAGCAGTTACCCGGGGCGGGTTTGGTCTGAAGCTTTCTTT CASSYPGRVWSEAFF
NA 8 NA TRBJ2-1 TRBV20-1 TGCAGTGCCGGAGAGCAGTTCTTC CSAGEQFF
TRBD2 15 NA TRBJ2-1 TRBV4-3 TGCGCCAGCAGCCAAGCCGGGCGGGAGAGCAATGAGCAGTTCTTC CASSQAGRESNEQFF
TRBD2 18 NA TRBJ2-2 TRBV9 TGTGCCAGCAGCGTAGCTCAAGCGGGAATATTAGACACCGGGGAGCTGTTTTTT CASSVAQAGILDTGELFF
NA 12 NA TRBJ1-3 TRBV10-3 TGTGCCATCGAGGGGGCTGGAAACACCATATATTTT CAIEGAGNTIYF
TRBD2 15 few TRBJ2-1 TRBV7-3 TGTGCCAGCAGCCATCCTCTAGCGGGAGGGGATGAGCAGTTCTTC CASSHPLAGGDEQFF
NA 12 NA TRBJ1-1 TRBV12-3/TRBV12-4 TGTGCCAGCAGTTTGGGGCTCCCTGAAGCTTTCTTT CASSLGLPEAFF
NA 14 NA TRBJ1-1 TRBV7-9 TGTGCCAGCAGCTCCACCCCGGGAGGCACTGAAGCTTTCTTT CASSSTPGGTEAFF
NA 14 NA TRBJ2-2 TRBV19 TGTGCCAGTAGTCGAATAGGGTCTTCCGGGGAGCTGTTTTTT CASSRIGSSGELFF
TRBD2 16 NA TRBJ2-5 TRBV13 TGTGCCAGCAGCCTGAGGGTAGCGGGAGACCAAGAGACCCAGTACTTC CASSLRVAGDQETQYF
TRBD2 14 NA TRBJ2-1 TRBV4-3 TGCGCCAGCAGCCAAGATCAGGCTAGCGGTGAGCAGTTCTTC CASSQDQASGEQFF
NA 13 NA TRBJ2-3 TRBV27 TGTGCCAGCTCGAGCGGGCCGGCTTTTACGCAGTATTTT CASSSGPAFTQYF
NA 18 few TRBJ2-2 TRBV11-2 TGTGCCAGCAGCCCCCACCCGGCGGTAGCGGCGAACACCGGGGAGCTGTTTTTT CASSPHPAVAANTGELFF
NA 13 NA TRBJ2-1 TRBV15 TGTGCCACCAGCGACCGGGACGACAATGAGCAGTTCTTC CATSDRDDNEQFF
NA 16 NA TRBJ2-2 TRBV4-1 TGCGCCAGCAGCCCTCGGGCGGGCGACTACACCGGGGAGCTGTTTTTT CASSPRAGDYTGELFF
TRBD1 15 NA TRBJ2-7 TRBV5-1 TGCGCCAGCAGCGCACTCCAGGGGGCCAACTACGAGCAGTACTTC CASSALQGANYEQYF
TRBD1 17 NA TRBJ1-4 TRBV28 TGTGCCAGCAGCGAGAGGGGCCGGGACAGGGCTAATGAAAAACTGTTTTTT CASSERGRDRANEKLFF
TRBD2 16 NA TRBJ2-5 TRBV19 TGTGCCAGTAGTACGGGAGGGAGGCCGACTCAAGAGACCCAGTACTTC CASSTGGRPTQETQYF
NA 13 NA TRBJ2-5 TRBV7-9 TGTGCCAGCAGCCCCGTGAATCGAGAGACCCAGTACTTC CASSPVNRETQYF
TRBD1 15 NA TRBJ1-2 TRBV27 TGTGCCAGCAGTCCCCAGGGACAGCCCTCCGGAGGCTACACCTTC CASSPQGQPSGGYTF
TRBD2 13 NA TRBJ2-1 TRBV30 TGTGCCTGGCGGGGACTAGCGGGAGTTGAGCAGTTCTTC CAWRGLAGVEQFF
NA 15 NA TRBJ1-5 TRBV5-8 TGTGCCAGCAGTATCCTCGTAGGGGTGGAAGAGGTCCAGCATTTT CASSILVGVEEVQHF
TRBD2 14 NA TRBJ2-7 TRBV7-9 TGTGCCAGCAGCATGACTAGCGGGATCCCCGAGCAGTACTTC CASSMTSGIPEQYF
NA 15 NA TRBJ1-1 TRBV27 TGTGCCAGCAGTCCGACGACGCGTATGAACACTGAAGCTTTCTTT CASSPTTRMNTEAFF
NA 16 NA TRBJ2-2 TRBV20-1 TGCAGTGCTAGAGAGTCGACAGCGGTCTCCTACAATGAGCTGTTTTTT CSARESTAVSYNELFF
TRBD2 17 NA TRBJ2-1 TRBV7-9 TGTGCCAGCAGCTTACCCCTAGCGGGTGTCCCATACAATGAGCAGTTCTTC CASSLPLAGVPYNEQFF
NA 11 NA TRBJ2-1 TRBV6-4 TGTGCCAGCAGTGACTCAGAGGAGCAGTTCTTC CASSDSEEQFF
NA 15 NA TRBJ1-2 TRBV6-2/TRBV6-3 TGTGCCAGCAGTTACGTGGTGGCAGGGAATGATGGCTACACCTTC CASSYVVAGNDGYTF